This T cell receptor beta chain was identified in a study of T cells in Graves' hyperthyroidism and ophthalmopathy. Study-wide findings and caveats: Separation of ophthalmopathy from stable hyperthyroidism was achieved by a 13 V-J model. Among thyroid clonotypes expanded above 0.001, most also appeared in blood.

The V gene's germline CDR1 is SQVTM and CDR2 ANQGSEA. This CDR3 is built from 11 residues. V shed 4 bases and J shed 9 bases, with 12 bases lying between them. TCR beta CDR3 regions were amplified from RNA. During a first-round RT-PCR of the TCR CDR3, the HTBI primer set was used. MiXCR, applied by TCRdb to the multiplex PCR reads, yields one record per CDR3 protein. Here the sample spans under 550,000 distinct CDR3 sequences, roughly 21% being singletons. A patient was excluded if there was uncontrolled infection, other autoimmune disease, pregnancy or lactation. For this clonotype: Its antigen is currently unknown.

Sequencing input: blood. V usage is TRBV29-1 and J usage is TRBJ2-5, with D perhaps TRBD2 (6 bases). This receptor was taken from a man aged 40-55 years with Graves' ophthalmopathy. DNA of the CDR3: TGCAGCGTTGGAGTTACGGGGGCCCAGTACTTC. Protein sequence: CSVGVTGAQYF.